This T cell receptor (beta chain) was identified in a study of shared clonotypes between healthy human individuals. About this clone itself: The antigen is undetermined.

Germline trimming cut 2 bases from V and 6 bases from J; bases unmatched to any gene: 9. CDR1 SGHRS and CDR2 YFSETQ come from the germline V gene. The CDR3 length is 16 residues. Naivety among CD8 cells was defined by CD45RO negativity and positive CCR7 selection, thereby excluding terminally differentiated effector memory CD45RA+ cells. Assay runs were performed at deep level. Assay used: immunoSEQ multiplex PCR; TCRdb lists only in-frame clones, some missing. The top ten hold 1% to 1.5% of the sample, which has nearly 2 million clones, roughly 95% seen once. Study outcomes and limitations: The study's rarefaction showed incomplete sorted-subset sequencing despite large depth. What naive subsets generally showed was a larger estimated richness than memory subsets showed. The four-donor shared clonotypes exceeded non-shared clonotypes in generation probability, with non-shared ones scoring lower.

Input material: naive CD8+ T cells sorted from blood. The origin of this receptor is a man younger than 35 in good health. The rearrangement joins TRBV5-1 to TRBJ2-1, with 9 bases matching TRBD2. CDR3 protein: CASSLVVLAGLNEQFF. The DNA of the CDR3 is TGCGCCAGCAGCTTAGTAGTTCTAGCGGGACTCAATGAGCAGTTCTTC.